Listed below are T cell receptor beta chains from one sample, sequenced in a study of T cell changes during pregnancy in multiple sclerosis. TCRdb keeps only in-frame clones here, not all; method: immunoSEQ multiplex PCR. The data show 90,000 to 150,000 clones, with about 93% seen just once and 6.2% held by the top ten. Sample: peripheral blood, taken before pregnancy. These TCRs come from a female donor with multiple sclerosis, enrolled in a pregnancy study. Both conserved end residues are part of each CDR3. Clone size appears in some rows only: once, few, many, or a class for an expanded clone.

>TRBV9|-|15|TRBJ2-1
CASSVEGGTYNEQFF
>TRBV28|-|13|TRBJ1-1
CASTLPPGIEAFF
>TRBV9|-|15|TRBJ2-1
CASSVAGESYNEQFF
>TRBV28|-|14|TRBJ1-2
CASTPGGANYGYTF
>TRBV7-9|once|17|TRBJ2-1
CASSLFPRDSSYNEQFF
>TRBV6-5|once|15|TRBJ2-3
CASSAGTGTADTQYF
>TRBV25-1|-|14|TRBJ2-7
CASRDSPSSYEQYF
>TRBV5-1|once|16|TRBJ1-1
CASSIRGGRTNTEAFF
>TRBV6-7|-|20|TRBJ2-3
CASSYYGAFSSGSEADTQYF
>TRBV5-1|-|14|TRBJ1-6
CASSGGTGLSPLHF
>TRBV7-3|-|15|TRBJ1-6
CASSLDSGSNSPLHF
>TRBV7-9|-|13|TRBJ2-5
CAIPTGVVKTQYF
>TRBV2|-|13|TRBJ2-3
CASLERVTDTQYF
>TRBV6-6|-|16|TRBJ2-1
CASSYRRTGPANEQFF
>TRBV10-2|-|14|TRBJ2-7
CASSGSSGPYEQYF
>TRBV6-5|-|14|TRBJ1-1
CASITTDRHTEAFF
>TRBV30|-|15|TRBJ1-3
CAWSVLAGGGNTIYF
>TRBV18|-|17|TRBJ1-4
CASSPWPRQRSYEKLFF
>TRBV7-8|once|16|TRBJ1-1
CASSLGGRGRRTEAFF
>TRBV2|-|13|TRBJ1-2
CASSANMIYGYTF